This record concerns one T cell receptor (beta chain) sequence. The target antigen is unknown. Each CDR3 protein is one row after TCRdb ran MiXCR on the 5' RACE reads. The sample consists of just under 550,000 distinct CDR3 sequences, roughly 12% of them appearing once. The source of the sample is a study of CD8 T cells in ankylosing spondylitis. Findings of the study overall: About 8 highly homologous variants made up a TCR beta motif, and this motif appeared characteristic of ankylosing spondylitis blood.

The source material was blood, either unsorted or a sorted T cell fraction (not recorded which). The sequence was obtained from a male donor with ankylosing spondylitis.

DNA for the CDR3: TGTGCCAGCAGCCTCCAACTAGCGGGAGGGATGTACGAGCAGTACTTC. Its translation: CASSLQLAGGMYEQYF. This sequence joins TRBV27 and TRBJ2-7; 13 bases align to TRBD2. The germline gives CDR1 MNHEY, CDR2 SMNVEV (reference sequence). The CDR3 has 16 residues. Trimming at V came to 6 bases and at J to 4 bases, leaving 9 bases not matched to a gene.